These T cell receptor beta chains were read from a single sample in a study of Graves' ophthalmopathy and Graves' hyperthyroidism. TCRdb fed the multiplex PCR reads into MiXCR, producing one record per CDR3 protein. This table has about 480,000 distinct CDR3 sequences, approximately 15% appearing once. Source material: blood. The receptors here all came from a woman aged 25 to 39 with Graves' ophthalmopathy. Each CDR3 is given with its conserved first and last residue. Each record gives: CDR3 protein, CDR3 DNA, V gene, D gene, J gene, clone size. The D gene is left open where the match is weak. Some rows mark clone size as missing; the rest say once, few, many or name a class of expanded clone.

CDR3 protein: CASSFWDQAGTQYF
CDR3 DNA: TGTGCCAGCAGTTTTTGGGACCAGGCAGGGACCCAGTACTTC
V gene: TRBV12-3/TRBV12-4
D gene: -
J gene: TRBJ2-5
clone size: many

CDR3 protein: CASSMGNPGRTGELFF
CDR3 DNA: TGTGCCAGTAGTATGGGAAACCCAGGGAGGACCGGGGAGCTGTTTTTT
V gene: TRBV19
D gene: -
J gene: TRBJ2-2
clone size: -

CDR3 protein: CASSELAGWTGNTGELFF
CDR3 DNA: TGTGCCAGCAGTGAACTAGCGGGGTGGACAGGGAACACCGGGGAGCTGTTTTTT
V gene: TRBV6-1
D gene: TRBD2
J gene: TRBJ2-2
clone size: -

CDR3 protein: CASSPEGWTEAFF
CDR3 DNA: TGCGCCAGCAGCCCAGAGGGGTGGACTGAAGCTTTCTTT
V gene: TRBV4-1
D gene: -
J gene: TRBJ1-1
clone size: -

CDR3 protein: CASSVTGGNTEAFF
CDR3 DNA: TGTGCCAGCTCGGTGACAGGGGGAAACACTGAAGCTTTCTTT
V gene: TRBV19
D gene: TRBD1
J gene: TRBJ1-1
clone size: many

CDR3 protein: CASRARVAHEQYF
CDR3 DNA: TGTGCCAGCAGAGCCCGGGTGGCTCACGAGCAGTACTTC
V gene: TRBV28
D gene: -
J gene: TRBJ2-7
clone size: many

CDR3 protein: CASSTSSSYEQYF
CDR3 DNA: TGTGCCAGCAGCACTTCAAGCTCCTACGAGCAGTACTTC
V gene: TRBV6-1
D gene: -
J gene: TRBJ2-7
clone size: many

CDR3 protein: CASSSGLAGPGELFF
CDR3 DNA: TGTGCCAGCAGCTCGGGACTAGCGGGCCCCGGGGAGCTGTTTTTT
V gene: TRBV7-8
D gene: TRBD2
J gene: TRBJ2-2
clone size: -

CDR3 protein: CAISESKGSNNTGELFF
CDR3 DNA: TGTGCCATCAGTGAGTCGAAAGGGAGTAATAACACCGGGGAGCTGTTTTTT
V gene: TRBV10-3
D gene: -
J gene: TRBJ2-2
clone size: many

CDR3 protein: CASSETRYQETQYF
CDR3 DNA: TGTGCCAGCAGTGAAACGAGATACCAAGAGACCCAGTACTTC
V gene: TRBV25-1
D gene: -
J gene: TRBJ2-5
clone size: many

CDR3 protein: CASSWGVTYEQYF
CDR3 DNA: TGTGCCAGCAGCTGGGGGGTAACCTACGAGCAGTACTTC
V gene: TRBV12-3/TRBV12-4
D gene: -
J gene: TRBJ2-7
clone size: many

CDR3 protein: CASRPGQNYGYTF
CDR3 DNA: TGTGCCAGCAGGCCTGGACAGAACTATGGCTACACCTTC
V gene: TRBV2
D gene: -
J gene: TRBJ1-2
clone size: many

CDR3 protein: CASAGMGSNQPQHF
CDR3 DNA: TGTGCCAGCGCAGGGATGGGAAGCAATCAGCCCCAGCATTTT
V gene: TRBV2
D gene: -
J gene: TRBJ1-5
clone size: many

CDR3 protein: CASSFWTGERTEAFF
CDR3 DNA: TGTGCCAGCAGCTTCTGGACAGGGGAAAGAACTGAAGCTTTCTTT
V gene: TRBV7-9
D gene: TRBD1
J gene: TRBJ1-1
clone size: many

CDR3 protein: CASSLEGGQGELFF
CDR3 DNA: TGTGCCAGCAGCTTAGAGGGAGGGCAGGGGGAGCTGTTTTTT
V gene: TRBV7-2
D gene: TRBD2
J gene: TRBJ2-2
clone size: -